One and the same sample provided the 2 T cell receptor beta chains below, sequenced in a study of cytomegalovirus exposure and HLA in healthy donors. This PCR relied on a set of 60 Vbeta primers and 13 Jbeta primers. Assay used: immunoSEQ multiplex PCR; TCRdb lists only in-frame clones, some missing. Here the sample table reports around 50,000 clones. What was sequenced was PBMCs. These receptors were collected from a woman in her thirties or forties in good health and CMV-seronegative.

V gene TRBV7-6 combines with J gene TRBJ1-1; the D gene is possibly TRBD1 (6 bases). V lost 5 bases to trimming and J lost 0 bases, with 16 bases between them. The CDR3 extends over 16 amino acids. In germline, CDR1 is SGHVS, CDR2 FNYEAQ. CDR3 DNA: TGTGCCAGCAGCCCGATTCGAGGGGGTTTGAACACTGAAGCTTTCTTT. It encodes CASSPIRGGLNTEAFF.

This chain links TRBV28 with TRBJ2-7; TRBD2 is a possible D gene (7 bases). Germline V CDR1 and CDR2: MDHEN, SYDVKM. There are 17 residues in the CDR3. V lost 0 bases and J 5 bases, leaving 20 bases between the germline ends. The DNA of the CDR3 is TGTGCCAGCAGTTTATGGTCTGCGGGGGCCGTCCCTGACGAGCAGTACTTC. Encoded protein: CASSLWSAGAVPDEQYF.